This entry lists 25 T cell receptor beta chains sequenced from one sample in a study of regulatory T cells in long-lasting Graves disease. Time point specified: persistent/refractory GD, antithyroid drugs over 5 years with positive TRAb. PBMC RNA served as the TCR library source. Combining iRepertoire HTBI primers with Arm-PCR of CDR3 regions, the authors built TCR beta libraries. MiXCR was run by TCRdb on the multiplex PCR reads, yielding one entry per CDR3 protein. The sample consists of 300,000 to 500,000 distinct CDR3 sequences, roughly 20% of them appearing once. The sequencing used peripheral blood mononuclear cells (PBMCs), collected when the disease was refractory, from a patient treated with antithyroid drugs. The receptors shown here come from a female donor with Graves disease.

This chain connects TRBV9 to TRBJ1-1; weak D call: TRBD1 (6 bases). With 0 bases removed from V and 5 bases from J, the gap between germline ends came to 14 bases. CDR1 is SGDLS, CDR2 YYNGEE, per germline. The CDR3 contains 15 residues. The CDR3 DNA is TGTGCCAGCAGCGTAGCTGTAGGGGGTGCTACTGAAGCTTTCTTT. It codes for CASSVAVGGATEAFF. Supplemented by reference TRBV9 and TRBJ1-1, the full variable domain reads DSGVTQTPKHLITATGQRVTLRCSPRSGDLSVYWYQQSLDQGLQFLIQYYNGEERAKGNILERFSAQQFPDLHSELNLSSLELGDSALYFCASSVAVGGATEAFFGQGTRLTVV.

This clonotype was recorded many times. This chain links TRBV6-1 with TRBJ2-4; D possibly matches TRBD1 or TRBD2 (5 bases each). Per germline, CDR1 MNHNS and CDR2 SASEGT. The CDR3 totals 16 residues. The V end lost 5 bases, the J end lost 0 bases, and 14 bases lay between the germline ends. The CDR3 DNA reads as TGTGCCAGCAGTCATGGGGACGTTCTAGCCAAAAACATTCAGTACTTC. It yields the protein CASSHGDVLAKNIQYF.

The chain is built from TRBV7-3 and TRBJ2-5; 9 bases align to TRBD1. CDR1 is SGHTA and CDR2 is FQGTGA in the germline V gene. Germline trimming cut 2 bases from V and 1 base from J; bases unmatched to any gene: 11. The CDR3 is 18 residues long. CDR3 bases: TGTGCCAGCAGCTTAGGTGGACCCGGACAGGGGATCCAAGAGACCCAGTACTTC. It encodes CASSLGGPGQGIQETQYF. Using reference TRBV7-3 and TRBJ2-5 for the parts outside the CDR3, the full variable domain is GAGVSQTPSNKVTEKGKYVELRCDPISGHTALYWYRQSLGQGPEFLIYFQGTGAADDSGLPNDRFFAVRPEGSVSTLKIQRTERGDSAVYLCASSLGGPGQGIQETQYFGPGTRLLVL.

This clonotype came up a few times. The chain uses TRBV6-2 or TRBV6-3 and TRBJ1-1; TRBD1 matches 8 bases. J was trimmed by 1 base and V by 7 bases; bases with no gene match: 8. The CDR3 is made up of 15 amino acids. Germline V lookup: CDR1 MNHEY, CDR2 SVGEGT. The CDR3 reads CASTKLGQANTEAFF. The CDR3 DNA is TGTGCCAGCACCAAGTTGGGACAGGCGAACACTGAAGCTTTCTTT.

A word on this clonotype: Since the CDR3 does not end with the conserved phenylalanine or tryptophan, this likely comes from a read error. The V and J genes are TRBV12-3 or TRBV12-4 and TRBJ2-1; D possibly corresponds to TRBD1 (6 bases). V was trimmed by 3 bases and J by 3 bases, leaving 6 bases between them. The CDR3 has 13 residues. CDR3 bases: TGTGCCAGCAGTTTGGGACACTACAATGAGCAGTTCCTC. This gives the protein CASSLGHYNEQFL.

The genes are TRBV3-1 and TRBJ2-2; a possible D gene is TRBD2 (5 bases). The CDR3 has 15 amino acids. Trimming stripped 2 bases from V and 3 bases from J, with 10 bases between. Germline V gene data show CDR1 as LGHDT and CDR2 as YNNKEL (reference sequence). The CDR3 coding sequence is TGTGCCAGCAGCCAATCACTAGTGTACACCGGGGAGCTGTTTTTT. Protein sequence: CASSQSLVYTGELFF. Together with reference TRBV3-1 and TRBJ2-2, the CDR3 gives the full variable domain: DTAVSQTPKYLVTQMGNDKSIKCEQNLGHDTMYWYKQDSKKFLKIMFSYNNKELIINETVPNRFSPKSPDKAHLNLHINSLELGDSAVYFCASSQSLVYTGELFFGEGSRLTVL.

The V call is TRBV19, the J call TRBJ1-6; D is undetermined. This CDR3 has 12 residues. V was pared by 5 bases and J by 7 bases, with 6 bases between. Germline CDR1 and CDR2: LNHDA and SQIVND (reference sequence). DNA of the CDR3: TGTGCCAGTAGTGTTGCGAATTCACCCCTCCACTTT. It encodes CASSVANSPLHF.

The chain links TRBV5-5 to TRBJ1-6; TRBD1 agrees at 9 bases. The germline V gene has CDR1 SGHKS and CDR2 YYEKEE (reference sequence). V shed 4 bases and J 7 bases; nucleotides not matched to a gene: 9. The CDR3 contains 16 residues. The CDR3 sequence: CASSLGTGRTNSPLHF. The DNA of the CDR3 is TGTGCCAGCAGCCTTGGGACAGGGCGCACGAATTCACCCCTCCACTTT.

V gene TRBV6-1 combines with J gene TRBJ2-7; 7 positions match TRBD2. CDR3 length equals 14 residues. The trim removed 6 bases at V and 3 bases at J, leaving 8 bases unmatched. The V gene's germline CDR1 is MNHNS and CDR2 SASEGT. The DNA of the CDR3 is TGTGCCAGCAGCCCGCGGGAGCGGGGCTACGAGCAGTACTTC. Amino acids: CASSPRERGYEQYF.

The chain combines TRBV5-6 with TRBJ2-7; 11 nucleotides match TRBD2. After removal of 4 bases from V and 0 bases from J, the junction contained 6 bases not matched to a gene. This CDR3 region has 16 residues. Germline CDR1 is SGHDT and CDR2 is YYEEEE. The CDR3 region has the DNA TGTGCCAGCAGCCTCCCTAGCGGGAGGAGCTCCTACGAGCAGTACTTC. This codes for CASSLPSGRSSYEQYF.

This clonotype showed up many times. J is TRBJ1-4 and V is TRBV4-3; TRBD1 is a possible D gene (6 bases). Trimming shortened V by 4 bases and J by 7 bases, and 13 bases separated the two germline ends. The germline gives CDR1 LGHNA, CDR2 YSLEER. The CDR3 runs 14 residues. The CDR3 DNA reads as TGCGCCAGCAGCCCCGGGACACGAGCTGAAAAACTGTTTTTT. This sequence encodes CASSPGTRAEKLFF.

CDR3 bases: TGCGCCAGCAGCCAAGATTTGCCTAGCGGAAACACCGGGGAGCTGTTTTTT. Translation gives CASSQDLPSGNTGELFF. The J gene is TRBJ2-2, the V gene TRBV4-3; TRBD2 matches at 7 bases. The V gene end was trimmed by 0 bases and the J gene end by 2 bases; junction bases not matched to a gene: 6. This CDR3 has 17 residues. Germline values: CDR1 LGHNA, CDR2 YSLEER.

This clonotype was counted many times. V is TRBV27 and J is TRBJ2-5, with 7 bases matching TRBD1. The CDR3 has 18 amino acids. J lost 5 bases, V lost 0 bases, and 15 bases had no gene match. Looked up from germline, CDR1 is MNHEY and CDR2 is SMNVEV (reference sequence). The CDR3: CASSLSAVRQGDSETQYF. CDR3 bases: TGTGCCAGCAGTTTATCTGCCGTGAGACAGGGTGATTCGGAGACCCAGTACTTC.

A note on this clonotype: A much larger clone differs from this one at a single base, so this may be a read error. The chain carries TRBV10-3 and TRBJ2-7; 8 nucleotides agree with TRBD2. The CDR3 has 14 amino acids. CDR1 is ENHRY, CDR2 SYGVKD, per germline. For the CDR3, the DNA is TGTGCCATCAGTGAGCCCGGACTAGCTCCCGAGCGGTACTTC. Protein product: CAISEPGLAPERYF.

The CDR3 DNA follows: TGTGCCAGCAGCTTAGGGACAGGGGATCGACTCTATGGCTACACCTTC. Its translation: CASSLGTGDRLYGYTF. The chain combines TRBV7-9 with TRBJ1-2; 9 bases line up with TRBD1. Germline CDR1 reads SEHNR; CDR2 reads FQNEAQ (reference sequence). CDR3 length: 16 residues. V lost 1 base, J lost 4 bases, and 7 bases stayed unmatched. The full variable domain, its missing parts supplied by reference TRBV7-9 and TRBJ1-2, is DTGVSQNPRHKITKRGQNVTFRCDPISEHNRLYWYRQTLGQGPEFLTYFQNEAQLEKSRLLSDRFSAERPKGSFSTLEIQRTEQGDSAMYLCASSLGTGDRLYGYTFGSGTRLTVV.

This clonotype was observed a few times. The chain is built from TRBV20-1 and TRBJ2-7, with TRBD1 matching 7 bases. Germline V lookup: CDR1 DFQATT, CDR2 SNEGSKA (reference sequence). V was clipped by 1 base and J by 3 bases; unmatched bases: 0. CDR3 length: 12 amino acids. CDR3 DNA sequence: TGCAGTGCTAGAGGGGACAGCTACGAGCAGTACTTC. Protein product: CSARGDSYEQYF.

This clonotype was recorded at least ten times. The chain uses TRBV7-8 and TRBJ2-7; possibly TRBD2 for D (5 bases). V dropped 3 bases and J dropped 4 bases, with 19 bases sitting between them. Germline values: CDR1 SGHVS, CDR2 FQNEAQ. The CDR3 consists of 16 residues. The CDR3 DNA reads as TGTGCCAGCAGCTTCTTTGCCGGGGAAAGGCCGTACGAGCAGTACTTC. Its protein product is CASSFFAGERPYEQYF.

This clonotype was picked up many times. V is TRBV6-2 or TRBV6-3 and J is TRBJ2-4, with 9 bases identical to TRBD1. CDR1 MNHEY and CDR2 SVGEGT come from the germline V gene. V lost 4 bases, J lost 1 base, and 8 bases stayed unmatched. CDR3 length: 17 residues. Here the CDR3 reads CASSWVRDRAAKNIQYF. For the CDR3, the DNA is TGTGCCAGCAGTTGGGTCAGGGACAGGGCGGCCAAAAACATTCAGTACTTC.

About this clonotype: A much larger clone is a single base away; this may be a read error. This chain uses TRBV12-3 or TRBV12-4 with TRBJ2-5; D possibly corresponds to TRBD2 (6 bases). The CDR3 runs 16 residues. The CDR3 bases are TGTGCCAGCACCTTCCTCGGGAGAAGTAGCGCCGAGACCCAGTGCTTC. Translation gives CASTFLGRSSAETQCF.

This sequence joins TRBV7-2 and TRBJ2-3; D might be TRBD1 or TRBD2, each matching 5 bases. The ends were cut back, 5 bases at V and 2 bases at J, with 23 bases in the middle. Germline V gives CDR1 SGHTA, CDR2 FQGNSA. The CDR3 spans 18 residues. The chain's CDR3 is CASSRFGTLGGYTDTQYF. As DNA, the CDR3 is TGTGCCAGCAGCCGTTTCGGGACCCTTGGCGGGTACACAGATACGCAGTATTTT.

This clonotype came up many times. This chain joins TRBV20-1 and TRBJ2-7, with 7 nucleotides matching TRBD1. The CDR3 runs to 11 residues. With 8 bases clipped from V and 5 bases from J, the junction kept 6 bases outside the gene matches. Per the germline V gene, CDR1 is DFQATT and CDR2 is SNEGSKA (reference sequence). CDR3 protein: CSTTGFHEQYF. The CDR3 coding sequence is TGCAGTACGACAGGGTTCCACGAGCAGTACTTC.

A few counts support this clonotype. The CDR3 DNA follows: TGCAGCGGTAGCGTACACACTGAAGCTTTCTTT. It codes for CSGSVHTEAFF. This chain joins TRBV29-1 and TRBJ1-1; D unresolved. The germline CDR1 and CDR2 sequences are SQVTM and ANQGSEA. Trimming shortened V by 7 bases and J by 3 bases, and 9 bases separated the two germline ends. This CDR3 contains 11 residues.

V and J are TRBV7-2 and TRBJ2-7; D assignment may be TRBD1 or TRBD2 (5 bases each). Germline lookup yields CDR1 SGHTA and CDR2 FQGNSA. The CDR3 runs 16 residues. Trimming took off 0 bases at V and 4 bases at J, with 16 bases between the two ends. The CDR3 nucleotides are TGTGCCAGCAGCTTAGCCTTTGGGGGAACTCTATACGAGCAGTACTTC. Protein sequence: CASSLAFGGTLYEQYF.

The genes are TRBV18 and TRBJ1-1, with D perhaps TRBD1 (5 bases). Per the germline V gene, CDR1 is KGHSH and CDR2 is LQKENI. Trimming left V 3 bases short and J 4 bases short, with 12 bases between. CDR3 length: 14 residues. This CDR3 reads CASSPDQRGTEAFF. The CDR3, as DNA: TGTGCCAGCTCACCTGATCAAAGGGGCACTGAAGCTTTCTTT. The full variable domain, in which reference TRBV18 and TRBJ1-1 provide the parts outside the CDR3, is NAGVMQNPRHLVRRRGQEARLRCSPMKGHSHVYWYRQLPEEGLKFMVYLQKENIIDESGMPKERFSAEFPKEGPSILRIQQVVRGDSAAYFCASSPDQRGTEAFFGQGTRLTVV.

This chain connects TRBV28 to TRBJ2-4; 7 bases fit TRBD1. From germline, CDR1 is MDHEN and CDR2 SYDVKM. The CDR3 runs 14 residues. V dropped 3 bases and J dropped 9; count of bases not matched to a gene: 8. CDR3 in amino acids: CASSFQGQWGIQYF. CDR3 nucleotide sequence: TGTGCCAGCAGTTTTCAGGGACAGTGGGGCATTCAGTACTTC.